This TCR beta chain was captured in a study of cytomegalovirus exposure and HLA in healthy donors (dated by TCRdb to about 2017). With regard to the full study: An earlier analysis of several hundred of the donors reported approximately 270 Gb of sequence data and approximately 110 million unique TCR beta sequences from about 200 million T cells. About 280 gigabases of sequencing data and roughly 81 million unique TCR sequences made up an early release that covered approximately 620 HLA-typed donors. Among the roughly 400 genotyped donors, 81% belonged to the genetic ancestry cluster associated with self-reported Caucasian donors. The study aimed to test whether cataloging public T cell receptors could reveal signatures of past pathogen exposure. The study used immunosequencing to profile the T cell repertoires of approximately 650 subjects and linked those repertoires to cytomegalovirus serostatus. In addition to the first cohort of about 650 subjects, a separate validation cohort of under 150 different subjects was used. The study combined high-throughput TCR immunosequencing, statistical association of individual TCRs with disease status, and machine learning to predict cytomegalovirus infection status. A later analysis re-examined previously published TCR beta repertoires from more than 650 donors and added high-resolution HLA genotyping to investigate patterns of TCR occurrence. The later analysis used no new phenotypic data to find candidate immune exposures, relying instead on TCR beta sequences and their occurrence across donors. To decide whether each TCR beta V gene segment behaved as functional or pseudogenic, an earlier analysis of some 600 of the donors relied on high-throughput TCR beta sequencing. Donor age, sex, ethnicity and CMV serostatus were collected together with the repertoire data. In a later genetic analysis, genome-wide SNP genotypes for about three fifths of the roughly 670 donors were used, and that subset was treated as a discovery cohort. Every discovery cohort repertoire had been produced on one sequencing platform. Class I and class II HLA loci were covered by the typing at four-digit resolution. Typing coverage varied by locus: roughly 629-630 donors for A, B, C, DRB1 and DQB1; roughly 510 for DQA1; more than 600 for DPA1; more than 450 for DPB1. Roughly five DR-DQ haplotypes were treated as single units for association and clustering because of strong linkage in the cohort. Among about 400 genotyped donors of the cohort, an average of around 250,000 unique TCR beta nucleotide sequences was sequenced per donor, of which 15% to 20% were non-productive. Here is what the overall study found, with its caveats: According to a later analysis, TCR association rates differed among HLA loci, with DRB1 alleles showing the most associated TCRs and HLA-C alleles showing the fewest. The cohort was sequenced for TCR beta chains only, and without alpha or paired-chain data the features that could be detected were limited. In a later analysis, several top co-occurrence clusters were reported to appear linked to parvovirus B19, influenza, CMV and Epstein-Barr virus. In a later analysis, HLA-associated TCR beta chains were found to be more clonally expanded and to have lower generation probabilities than equally common non-associated chains. Strong co-occurrence of HLA alleles, especially DR and DQ, made assigning TCR associations to individual alleles difficult. Some IMGT-functional V segments, including TRBV6-2 and TRBV6-3, could not be told apart with the 87-base-pair reads, so those segments were excluded. A further reported finding was that TCR beta sequences accurately predicted the HLA-A and HLA-B alleles for most subjects in the first cohort. Because HLA typing was missing for some donors at each locus, association tests included only the typed subset. Most CMV-associated TCR beta chains appeared to be HLA-restricted in a later analysis, and the HLA associations seemed to be driven largely by CMV exposure. Because counts were too low, some 17 rarely observed V segments, including chromosome 9 orphons, were left out of the earlier analysis of 587 of the donors. In a later analysis, some 18,000 TCR beta sequences were associated with specific HLA alleles at a false discovery rate of 0.05. The presence/absence analyses assumed that sequencing depth was roughly uniform across donors, and that assumption may not be true. In the study, approximately 160 TCR beta chains were listed as associated with cytomegalovirus. The classifier was reported to diagnose cytomegalovirus status with high specificity and sensitivity in both the original cohort and the validation cohort. Compared with the approximately 670-donor mean, donors in an Asian-associated ancestry cluster had fewer N-insertions in productive TCRs, according to a later genetic analysis. A cluster of highly shared sequence variants was judged likely to represent a technical artifact of the sequencing pipeline. In vitro tests confirmed that three of the cytomegalovirus-associated TCR beta chains recognize cytomegalovirus antigens. Across donors, most TCR sequences were observed very rarely, whereas some public TCRs were present in many individuals. An earlier analysis of approximately 500 of the donors showed that most TCR beta V segments appeared in productive rearrangements either about 87% or about 30% of the time, which broadly matched IMGT annotations. The authors suggested that the approach could potentially be extended to other disease states and immunological phenotypes. An association between a missense DCLRE1C variant and V-gene and J-gene trimming of TCR beta chains was found in a later genetic analysis and replicated in an independent cohort. Linkage disequilibrium might explain the correlated functional status among segregating V segments, but an unknown experimental factor could not be excluded. Immune exposure information for the cohort was limited to CMV serostatus.

CDR1 and CDR2 (LGHNA, YNFKEQ) derive from the germline V gene. Trimming takes 4 bases off V and 2 bases off J; junction bases not matched to a gene: 4. There are 14 amino acids in the CDR3, from cysteine to phenylalanine inclusive. CDR3 DNA is the only sequence kept; it has 42 bases, read in frame from the first base. Libraries were prepared through the immunoSEQ multiplex PCR assay. For the multiplex PCR, a mixture combining 60 forward primers for TCR Vbeta segments and 13 reverse primers for TCR Jbeta segments was used. Amplification of the CDR3 region of rearranged TCR beta genes was performed with a multiplex PCR assay on genomic DNA. The amplified TCR beta libraries were sequenced on the Illumina HiSeq System as 87-base-pair reads. Turning to the authors' computational methods: A later analysis counted some 80 million unique TCR beta chains across the 700 or so repertoires, and 9.5 million to 11 million of these chains were shared by at least two donors. Raw reads were error-corrected and collapsed into unique sequences by a nearest-neighbor algorithm in which closely related sequences were merged to remove PCR and sequencing errors. To assign V, D and J gene segments, CDR3 sequences were aligned to IMGT reference sequences. Each retained sequence needed at least a six-nucleotide match to both a V gene segment and a J gene segment. A rearrangement was called productive if the CDR3 had no stop codons and remained in frame with V and J, and every other rearrangement was called non-productive. CDR3 was defined by IMGT convention, running from the second conserved V-encoded cysteine to the conserved J-encoded phenylalanine. The earlier analysis of some 550 of the donors excluded any sequence lacking an unambiguous match to a single V gene segment. An earlier analysis of 450 to 650 of the donors called V segments functional above 56.7% productive rearrangements and segregating when the between-donor standard deviation exceeded 5%. A statistical classification framework was built for diagnosing cytomegalovirus status from the catalog of TCR beta chain sequences. A later analysis assigned V and J genes by comparing TCR nucleotide sequences with IMGT/GENE-DB human TR gene sequences. Using the TCRdist pipeline, a later analysis assigned CDR3 sequences along with most-parsimonious VDJ recombination scenarios. In a later analysis, every TCR beta chain was defined by the combination of its CDR3 amino acid sequence and its V-gene family, and reads without a unique V-gene family were dropped. In a later analysis, a few hundred highly shared, low-generation-probability nucleotide sequences were removed to address suspected cross-contamination and a sequencing artifact. For each public chain, a later analysis derived a clonal expansion index from normalized ranks of inferred template counts within each repertoire. In a later analysis, generation probabilities were computed using a VDJ recombination model fitted to out-of-frame rearrangements, and the results were checked against IGoR. In a later analysis, hypergeometric tests were used to score TCR-TCR, TCR-HLA and TCR-CMV co-occurrence, with a repertoire-size bias correction applied to TCR pairs. To estimate false discovery rates, a later analysis permuted the HLA or CMV assignments 20 times. In a later analysis, co-occurring TCRs were grouped with DBSCAN, and TCRdist sequence similarity was added when clustering was performed within HLA-allele-positive subsets. For co-occurrence clustering, repertoires with fewer than 30,000 or more than 120,000 public chains were excluded, along with several repertoires with anomalous nucleotide sharing. The table was pulled from immuneACCESS by TCRdb, which kept in-frame rearrangements only. Such tables lose some clones; where checked, under half of the loss comes from unresolved V genes, and the rest has no known cause. V, J and clone size are taken as reported in that table, and D and trimming were inferred from the DNA itself. Here the sample has under 150,000 clones; less than 85% occur a single time. Approximately 10% of the sample is held by the ten biggest clonotypes.

The cohort comprised under 700 healthy bone marrow donors. At the time of sampling, every cohort member was nominally healthy, though immune exposures that went unrecorded were likely present. The donor tested CMV seropositive and was one of the 289 seropositive cohort members. Every donor gave a peripheral blood sample, and the peripheral blood mononuclear cells from that sample were used for TCR beta sequencing. The Qiagen DNeasy Blood Extraction Kit was used to extract genomic DNA from the blood cell samples. In regard to this clone: The specificity of this receptor is unknown. Qualities for individual bases were not recorded, and no much larger clone is one base off.

Sequenced: PBMCs. The chain links TRBV4-2 with TRBJ1-2, and TRBD1 aligns with 7 junction nucleotides. This TCR derives from a woman in her fifties or sixties in good health and CMV-seropositive. The sequenced DNA is TGTGCCAGCAGCCCGTGGACAGGAAACTATGGCTACACCTTC. This translates into CASSPWTGNYGYTF.